These T cell receptor beta chains were read from a single sample in a study of T cells after yellow fever vaccination. TCRdb reanalysed the 5' RACE reads using MiXCR and keeps one entry per CDR3 protein. Of over 300,000 distinct CDR3 sequences in the sample, roughly 6.8% were seen once. The starting material was PBMCs, obtained more than 40 days after the first yellow fever vaccination. The receptors were gathered from a man aged 18 to 30 who received the YFV17D yellow fever vaccine. The CDR3 runs from the conserved cysteine through the conserved F or W. D genes are given only for firm matches. For some rows the clone size is stated as once, few or many, or as a class when expanded; others skip it.

TRBJ1-2,TRBD1,TRBV7-3,few,CASSLSRTGTYGYTF,TGTGCCAGCAGCTTATCACGGACAGGGACTTATGGCTACACCTTC
TRBJ1-2,TRBD1,TRBV7-2,few,CASSLDKTGEIYGYTF,TGTGCCAGCAGCTTAGATAAGACAGGGGAAATATATGGCTACACCTTC
TRBJ2-7,-,TRBV6-5,-,CASRAMGYEQYF,TGTGCCAGCCGAGCTATGGGCTACGAGCAGTACTTC
TRBJ2-2,-,TRBV18,-,CASSRRLENTGELFF,TGTGCCAGCTCCCGCCGTTTAGAGAACACCGGGGAGCTGTTTTTT
TRBJ2-7,-,TRBV6-6,-,CASGHEQYF,TGTGCCAGCGGCCACGAGCAGTACTTC
TRBJ2-1,-,TRBV5-6,many,CASSLDSPNEQFF,TGTGCCAGCAGCTTGGACAGTCCCAATGAGCAGTTCTTC
TRBJ2-2,-,TRBV18,few,CASSPQPQLPGVNGELFF,TGTGCCAGCTCACCACAACCCCAACTCCCGGGGGTTAACGGGGAGCTGTTTTTT
TRBJ2-1,TRBD1,TRBV18,many,CASSPLLGQENNEQFF,TGTGCCAGCTCACCCCTGCTCGGACAGGAGAACAATGAGCAGTTCTTC
TRBJ1-5,-,TRBV29-1,many,CSVSVGISNQPQHF,TGCAGCGTTAGTGTCGGGATTAGCAATCAGCCCCAGCATTTT
TRBJ2-3,-,TRBV13,-,CASSSVRQAGSTDTQYF,TGTGCCAGCAGCTCCGTCCGGCAGGCCGGTAGCACAGATACGCAGTATTTT
TRBJ2-1,TRBD2,TRBV4-3,few,CASSQGAGGVNEQFF,TGCGCCAGCAGCCAAGGAGCCGGGGGGGTCAATGAGCAGTTCTTC
TRBJ1-1,TRBD1,TRBV6-2/TRBV6-3,few,CASSYSSEQGIAEAFF,TGTGCCAGCAGTTACTCATCGGAACAGGGGATAGCTGAAGCTTTCTTT
TRBJ1-1,-,TRBV12-3/TRBV12-4,-,CASSLAPGGASTEAFF,TGTGCCAGCAGTTTAGCCCCGGGGGGGGCGTCCACTGAAGCTTTCTTT